What follows is one T cell receptor (beta chain) and its context. The antigen is not known. This entry belongs to a study of Graves' ophthalmopathy and Graves' hyperthyroidism. Study results and limitations: The authors also found most expanded thyroid clonotypes above 0.001 frequency in blood. Sensitivity reached 87.88% and specificity 81.08% for a 13-signature model separating ophthalmopathy from stable hyperthyroidism.

RNA transcripts were the source from which TCR beta CDR3 regions were amplified. Second-round multiplex PCR followed a first-round RT-PCR using HTBI primers. Via MiXCR, TCRdb re-called the multiplex PCR reads, giving one row per CDR3 protein. Among 350,000 to 400,000 distinct CDR3 sequences, 15% to 20% were seen once, and the ten largest hold around 1.5%. Deletions cut 8 bases from V and 12 bases from J, with 5 bases between. The length of the CDR3 is 9 residues. Germline CDR1 MGHDK, CDR2 SYGVNS. Isolation of PBMCs was performed using 9.5 to 10 ml of fresh peripheral blood. The sequence was collected from a woman between 18 and 30 years old with Graves' ophthalmopathy. The gene calls are TRBV25-1 and TRBJ1-6; D is uncertain. What was sequenced was peripheral blood. The CDR3 region has the DNA TGTGCCAGCGAAAAACCCCTCCACTTT. Its protein is CASEKPLHF.